The rows below give T cell receptor beta chains drawn from one sample of a study of shared clonotypes between healthy human individuals. Only in-frame clones appear in the TCRdb table, and some are missing; sequencing was by immunoSEQ multiplex PCR. The data contain 2 million to 2.5 million clones, approximately 96% of them singletons. Sequencing input: naive CD4+ T cells sorted from blood. These TCRs come from a man aged 18 to 29 in good health. The CDR3 runs from the conserved cysteine through the conserved F or W. A D gene is named only where the DNA matches it firmly. Not all rows give a size; the values are once, few, many and, for expanded clones, a class.

CDR3nt | CDR3aa | d_gene | j_gene | abundance | v_gene
TGCGCCAGCAGCTTACTAACAGGATTAGGAGAAACCCAGTACTTC | CASSLLTGLGETQYF | - | TRBJ2-5 | - | TRBV5-1
TGCGCCAGCAGCAATGGCGGGAGTAGTGATGAGCAGTTCTTC | CASSNGGSSDEQFF | TRBD2 | TRBJ2-1 | - | TRBV5-1
TGTGCCAGTAGTATATTGGCTAGCAGTGTCCAAGAGACCCAGTACTTC | CASSILASSVQETQYF | - | TRBJ2-5 | - | TRBV19
TGTGCTAGTGGTTTGGGGGATGGCTACACCTTC | CASGLGDGYTF | - | TRBJ1-2 | - | TRBV12-5
TGTGCCACCAGCAGTCGGGACAGGTCCCCCCTTAATCAGCCCCAGCATTTT | CATSSRDRSPLNQPQHF | TRBD1 | TRBJ1-5 | - | TRBV15
TGTGCCAGCAGGCCAGACAGGGGTAGCAATCAGCCCCAGCATTTT | CASRPDRGSNQPQHF | TRBD1 | TRBJ1-5 | - | TRBV6-5
TGTGCCAGCAGCTTAGTAGAGCAGACCCAGTACTTC | CASSLVEQTQYF | - | TRBJ2-5 | - | TRBV7-8
TGTGCCAGCAGCTTATCTGTTGTCGGACAGCCAGCGACTGAAGCTTTCTTT | CASSLSVVGQPATEAFF | - | TRBJ1-1 | - | TRBV11-3
TGTGCCAGCAGTGAAGCGGGACAGGGAGGCAACGTCCTGACTTTC | CASSEAGQGGNVLTF | TRBD1 | TRBJ2-6 | - | TRBV6-1
TGTGCCAGCAGCCGGGACAGCGAGCAGTACTTC | CASSRDSEQYF | TRBD1 | TRBJ2-7 | - | TRBV7-9
TGTGCCAGCAGCTTTTCAGGGTCCGAGCAGTACTTC | CASSFSGSEQYF | - | TRBJ2-7 | - | TRBV7-2
TGTGCCAGCACCATCGGACTAGCGGGGGCCCAAGAGACCCAGTACTTC | CASTIGLAGAQETQYF | TRBD2 | TRBJ2-5 | - | TRBV9
TGCAGCGTTAGACTAGCGGGAGGTGAGACCCAGTACTTC | CSVRLAGGETQYF | TRBD2 | TRBJ2-5 | once | TRBV29-1
TGCGCCAGCAGCCACTATGGACAGGGGGATAATTCACCCCTCCACTTT | CASSHYGQGDNSPLHF | TRBD1 | TRBJ1-6 | once | TRBV4-3
TGTGCCAGCAGCTCACTAGGAAGTACGCAGTATTTT | CASSSLGSTQYF | - | TRBJ2-3 | - | TRBV7-3
TGTGCCACCAGAGGGGCTCCCGGGGGAGATACGCAGTATTTT | CATRGAPGGDTQYF | - | TRBJ2-3 | - | TRBV10-3
TGCGCCAGCAGCCAACACGAGTACACTGAAGCTTTCTTT | CASSQHEYTEAFF | - | TRBJ1-1 | - | TRBV4-3
TGTGCCAGCAGTCCGGGACAGGGGTTTACACCCCTCCACTTT | CASSPGQGFTPLHF | TRBD1 | TRBJ1-6 | - | TRBV6-1
TGCGCCAGCAGCTTGGAGGGGTACGGGGCTAACTATGGCTACACCTTC | CASSLEGYGANYGYTF | - | TRBJ1-2 | - | TRBV5-1
TGTGCCAGCAGCTTATCAGATGCACAGGGAGATACGCAGTATTTT | CASSLSDAQGDTQYF | - | TRBJ2-3 | - | TRBV7-9
TGTGCCAGCAGCGCGAGACGTGACAATGAGCAGTTCTTC | CASSARRDNEQFF | - | TRBJ2-1 | - | TRBV9
TGCAGCGCCTCAGACGCAACTAATGAAAAACTGTTTTTT | CSASDATNEKLFF | - | TRBJ1-4 | once | TRBV29-1
TGTGCCAGCAGCTTCGGGGGGGCATCCACTGAAGCTTTCTTT | CASSFGGASTEAFF | - | TRBJ1-1 | once | TRBV7-2
TGCGCCAGTCGACAGTCGCTACCTAGCACAGATACGCAGTATTTT | CASRQSLPSTDTQYF | - | TRBJ2-3 | - | TRBV5-1
TGTGCCGTGAACAGGGGCCTTAACTATGGCTACACCTTC | CAVNRGLNYGYTF | TRBD1 | TRBJ1-2 | - | TRBV6-5
TGTGCCAGCAGCTTAGATGGGCAGGCGGCGGGCTACACCTTC | CASSLDGQAAGYTF | - | TRBJ1-2 | - | TRBV11-2
TGTGCCAGCAGTGACTGGGCAGGGGGAGGGTATGAGCAGTTCTTC | CASSDWAGGGYEQFF | - | TRBJ2-1 | - | TRBV2
TGTGCTAGCAGCTTAGTTTTGACTAGCGGCCAAGAGACCCAGTACTTC | CASSLVLTSGQETQYF | TRBD2 | TRBJ2-5 | - | TRBV7-7
TGCAGCGCCCAAATGGGAGGCGAGCAGTACTTC | CSAQMGGEQYF | - | TRBJ2-7 | - | TRBV29-1
TGTGCCTGGAGTAGCGGGTCAAACACCGGGGAGCTGTTTTTT | CAWSSGSNTGELFF | - | TRBJ2-2 | - | TRBV30
TGTGCCAGCAGAACTCAGGAAGCTTTCTTT | CASRTQEAFF | - | TRBJ1-1 | - | TRBV2
TGTGCCAGCAGCTTAGGCCCGATGAACACTGAAGCTTTCTTT | CASSLGPMNTEAFF | - | TRBJ1-1 | - | TRBV7-8
TGCGCCAGCAGCACGAACGTCAATCAGCCCCAGCATTTT | CASSTNVNQPQHF | - | TRBJ1-5 | once | TRBV5-1
TGCGCCAGCAGCCAATTTGGGGTGAACACTGAAGCTTTCTTT | CASSQFGVNTEAFF | - | TRBJ1-1 | - | TRBV4-1
TGTGCCAGCAGCTTAGTAGCGGGAGGCTCTAATGAGCAGTTCTTC | CASSLVAGGSNEQFF | TRBD2 | TRBJ2-1 | - | TRBV7-2
TGCGCCAGCACACCTAGCGGACATCAAGAGACCCAGTACTTC | CASTPSGHQETQYF | TRBD2 | TRBJ2-5 | - | TRBV10-2
TGCAGCGTTGAAGATCGAGGGGGCGATACCTACGAGCAGTACTTC | CSVEDRGGDTYEQYF | TRBD1 | TRBJ2-7 | - | TRBV29-1
TGTGCCAGCAGCGCCCGGGACAGGGCTCGCACTGAAGCTTTCTTT | CASSARDRARTEAFF | - | TRBJ1-1 | - | TRBV21-1
TGTGCCAGCAGCTTAGCGCCCAGCGGGACTAGCACAGATACGCAGTATTTT | CASSLAPSGTSTDTQYF | TRBD2 | TRBJ2-3 | - | TRBV7-2
TGTGCCAGCTCACCCGGCTTGGGACAATCCACAGATACGCAGTATTTT | CASSPGLGQSTDTQYF | - | TRBJ2-3 | once | TRBV18
TGTGCCAGCAGCTCCGGACAGGGGGCGCTTGGCTACACCTTC | CASSSGQGALGYTF | TRBD1 | TRBJ1-2 | - | TRBV5-4
TGTGCCAGCTCACCACTGGGACAGGGGTACGAGCAGTACTTC | CASSPLGQGYEQYF | TRBD1 | TRBJ2-7 | once | TRBV18
TGTGCCAGCAGGCCACAGGAGGGCGCGAACACTGAAGCTTTCTTT | CASRPQEGANTEAFF | - | TRBJ1-1 | - | TRBV6-5
TGTGCCAGCAGCCGGGGGGGGTGGCAGGTAGAACATGAGCAGTTCTTC | CASSRGGWQVEHEQFF | TRBD2 | TRBJ2-1 | once | TRBV7-6